This note documents a single TCR beta chain sequence. The data were obtained in a study of blood T cell repertoires in COVID-19. Looking at the study overall: From T cells, B-cell-depleted T cells, or PBMCs came the material, which was cDNA or gDNA.

Germline values: CDR1 KGHSH, CDR2 LQKENI. V lost 4 bases to trimming and J lost 1 base, with 11 bases between them. This CDR3 has 15 amino acids. Per the authors' pipeline: Amplification from reference gene primers served as the basis for estimated nucleated cell counts. The assay was immunoSEQ multiplex PCR, and TCRdb's table has in-frame clones only and misses some. The DNA was the basis for D and trimming; V, J and clone size are from that table. The table records hundreds of thousands of clones, more than 70% of them present only once. Participants reported their clinical history, and cohort assignment relied on those reports. Two negative PCRs, clearance, or symptom resolution had been documented for recovered Cohort 3 donors.

The gene calls are TRBV18 and TRBJ1-5; perhaps TRBD1 as D (6 bases). The specimen was PBMCs or T cells enriched from blood (not recorded which). This clonotype originated in a woman between 45 and 65 years old who had recovered from COVID-19. CDR3 in amino acids: CASSLLTGSNQPQHF. The CDR3 DNA reads TGTGCCAGCTCACTATTAACAGGGAGCAATCAGCCCCAGCATTTT.